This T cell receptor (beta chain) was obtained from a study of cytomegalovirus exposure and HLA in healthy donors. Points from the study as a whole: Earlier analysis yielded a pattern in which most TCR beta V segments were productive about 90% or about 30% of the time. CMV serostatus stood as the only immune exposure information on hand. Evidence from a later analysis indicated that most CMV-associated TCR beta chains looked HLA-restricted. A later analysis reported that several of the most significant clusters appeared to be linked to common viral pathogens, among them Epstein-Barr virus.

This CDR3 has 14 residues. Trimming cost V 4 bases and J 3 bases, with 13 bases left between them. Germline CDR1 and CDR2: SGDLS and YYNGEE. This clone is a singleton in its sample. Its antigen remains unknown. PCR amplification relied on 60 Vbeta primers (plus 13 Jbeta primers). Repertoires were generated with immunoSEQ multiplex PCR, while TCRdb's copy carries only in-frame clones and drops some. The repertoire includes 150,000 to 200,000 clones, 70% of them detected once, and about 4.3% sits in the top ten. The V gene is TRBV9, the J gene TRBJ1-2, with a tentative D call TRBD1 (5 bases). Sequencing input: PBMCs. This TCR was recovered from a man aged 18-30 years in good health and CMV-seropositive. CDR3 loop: CASSTGGEDYGYTF. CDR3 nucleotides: TGTGCCAGCAGCACCGGGGGAGAGGACTATGGCTACACCTTC.